Presented here are 21 T cell receptor beta chains from one specimen sequenced in a study of sequential checkpoint blockade in melanoma. Method: immunoSEQ multiplex PCR; TCRdb's copy keeps in-frame clones and lacks some. The sample lists about 19,000 clones; around four fifths were seen once. Indicated treatment: randomized to nivolumab then ipilimumab (arm A) or the reverse (arm B). The sample in question was CD8+ T cells sorted from blood (inferred from file names), obtained from a patient given nivolumab and ipilimumab in sequence. Receptors were obtained from a human donor with melanoma.

About this clone: This CDR3 is also generated by other DNA sequences in the sample. The V call is TRBV5-6, the J call TRBJ1-1, with 7 positions matching TRBD1. The CDR3 consists of 13 residues. CDR1 SGHDT and CDR2 YYEEEE come from the germline V gene. The J segment lost 8 bases and the V segment lost 2 bases, leaving 6 bases of the junction unmatched. Here the CDR3 DNA reads TGTGCCAGCAGCTTAGGGGGCGGGACCGAAGCTTTCTTT. Its protein is CASSLGGGTEAFF.

V is TRBV7-4 and J is TRBJ1-5; TRBD1 aligns across 10 bases. Germline CDR1 SGHVT, CDR2 SQSDAQ. CDR3 length: 16 residues. The junction had 4 bases not matched to a gene; V was cut back by 5 bases and J by 0 bases. CDR3 bases: TGTGCCAGCAGCGCGGGACAGGGGTATAGCAATCAGCCCCAGCATTTT. Translating it yields CASSAGQGYSNQPQHF.

The chain couples TRBV5-1 to TRBJ2-7, with a tentative D call TRBD1 (6 bases). Per the germline V gene, CDR1 is SGHRS and CDR2 is YFSETQ. The V gene lost 1 base and the J gene lost 0 bases, with 17 bases spanning the gap. This CDR3 has 17 amino acids. CDR3 nucleotides: TGCGCCAGCAGCTTGCCCCAACGGGACAAGAGCTCCTACGAGCAGTACTTC. Its translation: CASSLPQRDKSSYEQYF.

CDR3 DNA sequence: TGTGCCAGCAGCGGGTGGGGGGGACGGAACACTGAAGCTTTCTTT. Its translation: CASSGWGGRNTEAFF. The genes are TRBV14 and TRBJ1-1, with D tentatively TRBD1 (5 bases). The CDR3 loop spans 15 amino acids. The germline gives CDR1 SGHDN, CDR2 FVKESK. V was clipped by 5 bases and J by 1 base, with 14 bases between them.

The CDR3 region is CASSAQGTGCFVYGYTF. CDR3 nucleotide sequence: TGTGCCAGCAGCGCCCAAGGGACAGGGTGCTTCGTCTATGGCTACACCTTC. This sequence joins TRBV9 and TRBJ1-2, with 9 bases identical to TRBD1. The germline V gene has CDR1 SGDLS and CDR2 YYNGEE. The V gene end was trimmed by 3 bases and the J gene end by 4 bases; junction bases not matched to a gene: 13. The CDR3 contains 17 residues.

This clone is classed as large. The chain combines TRBV19 with TRBJ1-5; D is ambiguous. Per the germline V gene, CDR1 is LNHDA and CDR2 is SQIVND (reference sequence). V gave up 4 bases and J gave up 2 bases, with 9 bases separating them. The CDR3 loop spans 14 amino acids. The CDR3 DNA reads TGTGCCAGTAGTAACCGGGGTGGCAATCAGCCCCAGCATTTT. Translation gives CASSNRGGNQPQHF.

This clone has more than one count but fewer than ten. The J gene is TRBJ1-4, the V gene TRBV21-1; the table calls TRBD1, which could not be checked here. TRBV21-1 is assigned pseudogene status. The CDR3 sequence is 13 residues long. The CDR3 loop reads CASSNRVLEKLFF. For the CDR3, the DNA is TGTGCCAGCAGCAACAGGGTTTTGGAAAAACTGTTTTTT.

The chain uses TRBV5-4 and TRBJ1-2, with TRBD1 as a possible D gene (6 bases). Deletions cut 4 bases from V and 4 bases from J, with 11 bases between. The CDR3 extends over 13 amino acids. Germline CDR1 is SGHNT and CDR2 is YYREEE (reference sequence). CDR3 sequence: CASSRQEAYGYTF. CDR3 sequence (DNA): TGTGCCAGCAGCCGACAGGAGGCCTATGGCTACACCTTC.

The sample holds one count of this clone. The chain uses TRBV7-9 and TRBJ2-1, with D perhaps matching TRBD1 (6 bases). The CDR3 is 16 residues long. The V gene's germline CDR1 is SEHNR and CDR2 FQNEAQ (reference sequence). The V end was cut by 7 bases, the J end by 5 bases, with 21 bases between. The CDR3 bases are TGTGCCAGCACCAGTTACGAAGGGGGATTACACAATGAGCAGTTCTTC. Protein sequence: CASTSYEGGLHNEQFF.

This chain links TRBV6-1 with TRBJ2-2; maybe TRBD1 (6 bases). V dropped 3 bases and J dropped 7 bases, with 18 bases sitting between them. CDR3 length equals 16 residues. Germline loops: CDR1 MNHNS, CDR2 SASEGT. The CDR3: CASSDFFAGAVGELFF. CDR3 coding DNA: TGTGCCAGCAGTGATTTCTTTGCAGGGGCAGTCGGGGAGCTGTTTTTT.

The gene calls are TRBV28 and TRBJ2-7, with D unresolved. The CDR3 covers 15 residues. Trimming cost V 5 bases and J 3 bases, with 17 bases left between them. In germline, CDR1 is MDHEN, CDR2 SYDVKM. This chain's CDR3 is CASSPPVGTGYEQYF. CDR3 nucleotides: TGTGCCAGCAGTCCTCCAGTGGGCACTGGCTACGAGCAGTACTTC. Based on the CDR3 plus reference TRBV28 and TRBJ2-7, the full variable domain is DVKVTQSSRYLVKRTGEKVFLECVQDMDHENMFWYRQDPGLGLRLIYFSYDVKMKEKGDIPEGYSVSREKKERFSLILESASTNQTSMYLCASSPPVGTGYEQYFGPGTRLTVT.

The gene calls are TRBV13 and TRBJ1-2; 11 nucleotides line up with TRBD1. CDR1 is PRHDT, CDR2 FYEKMQ, per germline (reference sequence). The CDR3 has 16 amino acids. The V and J ends lost 5 bases and 4 bases, in that order; junction bases with no gene match: 9. CDR3 protein: CASSVGTGGIFYGYTF. For the CDR3, the DNA is TGTGCCAGCAGCGTCGGGACAGGGGGAATCTTCTATGGCTACACCTTC. Combining the CDR3 with reference TRBV13 and TRBJ1-2 gives the whole variable domain AAGVIQSPRHLIKEKRETATLKCYPIPRHDTVYWYQQGPGQDPQFLISFYEKMQSDKGSIPDRFSAQQFSDYHSELNMSSLELGDSALYFCASSVGTGGIFYGYTFGSGTRLTVV.

The chain combines TRBV19 with TRBJ1-2; 9 bases are a match to TRBD1. The J segment lost 4 bases and the V segment lost 5 bases, leaving 5 bases of the junction unmatched. Germline values: CDR1 LNHDA, CDR2 SQIVND (reference sequence). This CDR3 region has 14 residues. The CDR3 DNA reads as TGTGCCAGTAGTGGCCGGGACAGGGTCTATGGCTACACCTTC. Translation: CASSGRDRVYGYTF.

CDR3 residues: CASKAGSSYGYTF. In nucleotides, the CDR3 is TGTGCCAGCAAAGCGGGAAGTTCCTATGGCTACACCTTC. V usage is TRBV6-5 and J usage is TRBJ1-2; D is unclear. The CDR3 runs 13 residues. V was clipped by 7 bases and J by 4 bases, with 13 bases between them. Germline V gives CDR1 MNHEY, CDR2 SVGAGI.

The J gene is TRBJ2-1, the V gene TRBV19; TRBD2 aligns across 8 bases. J was trimmed by 0 bases and V by 3 bases; bases with no gene match: 7. The germline V gene encodes CDR1 LNHDA and CDR2 SQIVND (reference sequence). The CDR3 extends over 17 amino acids. The CDR3 loop is CASSIPRGGSSYNEQFF. The CDR3 coding sequence is TGTGCCAGTAGTATCCCTCGCGGGGGGAGCTCCTACAATGAGCAGTTCTTC.

The chain combines TRBV9 with TRBJ1-2; 7 positions agree with TRBD1. The CDR3 runs 14 residues. V lost 4 bases to trimming and J lost 4 bases; unmatched junction nucleotides: 7. CDR1 and CDR2 (germline): SGDLS, YYNGEE. DNA of the CDR3: TGTGCCAGCAGCCTCGACGGGACAGCCTATGGCTACACCTTC. Translation: CASSLDGTAYGYTF.

The chain uses TRBV10-3 and TRBJ2-5; TRBD2 is a possible D gene (5 bases). The germline V gene encodes CDR1 ENHRY and CDR2 SYGVKD. The CDR3 is made up of 14 amino acids. Trimming pared 3 bases from V and 2 bases from J, leaving 10 bases between. The CDR3 protein is CAISEVSGQETQYF. As DNA, the CDR3 is TGTGCCATCAGTGAAGTGAGCGGACAAGAGACCCAGTACTTC.

The chain employs TRBV7-9 and TRBJ2-3; perhaps TRBD2 as D (5 bases). Trimming cost V 6 bases and J 4 bases, with 8 bases left between them. This CDR3 spans 12 amino acids. Germline CDR1 SEHNR, CDR2 FQNEAQ (reference sequence). In DNA, the CDR3 is TGTGCCAGCAGGTACGGGGCAGATACGCAGTATTTT. This translates into CASRYGADTQYF.

The chain uses TRBV9 and TRBJ2-7; 7 nucleotides match TRBD2. Germline loops: CDR1 SGDLS, CDR2 YYNGEE. The CDR3 consists of 15 residues. Losses at the gene ends were 0 bases for V and 7 bases for J; bases not matched to a gene: 10. CDR3 residues: CASSVGAAGLWEQYF. The CDR3, as DNA: TGTGCCAGCAGCGTAGGGGCAGCGGGGCTCTGGGAGCAGTACTTC.

V and J are TRBV7-8 and TRBJ2-7, with D possibly TRBD2 on 6 matching bases. CDR3 length: 14 amino acids. Germline lookup yields CDR1 SGHVS and CDR2 FQNEAQ. Deletions cut 5 bases from V and 5 bases from J, with 16 bases between. CDR3 sequence (DNA): TGTGCCAGCAGCCCGCCTAGCGTGAGGAACGAGCAGTACTTC. Its protein is CASSPPSVRNEQYF.

The V gene is TRBV11-2, the J gene TRBJ1-3; D might be TRBD1 (5 bases). V gave up 8 bases and J gave up 0 bases, with 14 bases separating them. From germline, CDR1 is SGHAT and CDR2 FQNNGV. The CDR3 has 15 amino acids. The CDR3 spells CASGVGAHSGNTIYF. CDR3 DNA sequence: TGTGCCAGCGGCGTAGGGGCCCACTCTGGAAACACCATATATTTT.